This T cell receptor beta chain was captured in a study of T-cell reconstitution after alpha-beta-depleted transplantation in children. This clonotype is a singleton in its sample. For TCRbeta, the library was prepared with unique molecular identifiers. TCRdb reprocessed the PCR reads via MiXCR and lists one record per CDR3 protein. The sample contains 230,000 or so distinct CDR3 sequences, 12% of which appear only once. The CDR3 is made up of 12 amino acids. Looked up from germline, CDR1 is LNHDA and CDR2 is SQIVND (reference sequence). Trimming shortened V by 6 bases and J by 8 bases, and 11 bases separated the two germline ends.

The clonotype comes from a human donor who donated a stem cell graft to a child with acute lymphoblastic leukemia. This chain joins TRBV19 and TRBJ1-5; no reliable D call. The source material was PBMCs from the stem cell graft donor, sampled from the stem cell graft. In nucleotides, the CDR3 is TGTGCCAGTAGCCTCGACCCGGAGCCCCAGCATTTT. As protein: CASSLDPEPQHF.